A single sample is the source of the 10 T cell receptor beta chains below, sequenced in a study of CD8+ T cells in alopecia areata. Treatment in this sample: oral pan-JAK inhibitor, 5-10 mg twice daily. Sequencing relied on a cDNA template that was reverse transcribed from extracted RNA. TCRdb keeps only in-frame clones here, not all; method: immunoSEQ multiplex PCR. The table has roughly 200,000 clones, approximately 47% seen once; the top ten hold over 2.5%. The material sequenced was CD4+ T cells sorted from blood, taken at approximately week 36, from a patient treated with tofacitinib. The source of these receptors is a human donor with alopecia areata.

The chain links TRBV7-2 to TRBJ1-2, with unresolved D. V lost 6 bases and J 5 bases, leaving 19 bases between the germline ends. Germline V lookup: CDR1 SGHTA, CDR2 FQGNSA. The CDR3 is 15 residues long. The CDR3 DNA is TGTGCCAGCAGGGCCTCGGGGTTCCAGACTTATGGCTACACCTTC. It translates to CASRASGFQTYGYTF. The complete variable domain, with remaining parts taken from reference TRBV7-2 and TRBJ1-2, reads GAGVSQSPSNKVTEKGKDVELRCDPISGHTALYWYRQSLGQGLEFLIYFQGNSAPDKSGLPSDRFSAERTGGSVSTLTIQRTQQEDSAVYLCASRASGFQTYGYTFGSGTRLTVV.

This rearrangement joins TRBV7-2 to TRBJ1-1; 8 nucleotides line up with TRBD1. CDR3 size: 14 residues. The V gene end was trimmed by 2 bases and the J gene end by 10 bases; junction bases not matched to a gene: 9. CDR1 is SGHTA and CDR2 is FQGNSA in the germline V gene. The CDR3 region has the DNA TGTGCCAGCAGCTTAAAACCCCAGGGGGCTAGAGCTTTCTTT. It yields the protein CASSLKPQGARAFF.

Here the CDR3 reads CASIGEEETQYF. CDR3 DNA sequence: TGTGCCAGCATCGGCGAGGAAGAGACCCAGTACTTC. V gene TRBV2 combines with J gene TRBJ2-5, with unresolved D. CDR3 length: 12 residues. Germline CDR1 is SNHLY and CDR2 is FYNNEI. Trimming left V 7 bases short and J 3 bases short, with 9 bases between.

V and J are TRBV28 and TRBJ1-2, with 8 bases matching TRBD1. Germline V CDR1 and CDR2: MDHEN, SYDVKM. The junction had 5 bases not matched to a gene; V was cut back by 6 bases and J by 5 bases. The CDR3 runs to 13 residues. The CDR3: CASSLTGEYGYTF. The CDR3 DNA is TGTGCCAGCAGCCTGACAGGGGAGTATGGCTACACCTTC.

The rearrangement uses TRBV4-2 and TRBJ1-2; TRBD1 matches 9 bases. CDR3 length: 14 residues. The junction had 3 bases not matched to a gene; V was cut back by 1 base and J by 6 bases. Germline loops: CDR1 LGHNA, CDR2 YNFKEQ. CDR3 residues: CASSQVGTGNGYTF. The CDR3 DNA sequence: TGTGCCAGCAGCCAAGTTGGGACAGGGAATGGCTACACCTTC.

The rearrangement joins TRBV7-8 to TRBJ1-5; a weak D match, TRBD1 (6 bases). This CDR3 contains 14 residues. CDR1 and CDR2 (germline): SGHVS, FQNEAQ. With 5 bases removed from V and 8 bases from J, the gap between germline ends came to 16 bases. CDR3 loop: CASSPLTGTEPQHF. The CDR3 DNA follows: TGTGCCAGCAGCCCACTGACAGGAACAGAGCCCCAGCATTTT.

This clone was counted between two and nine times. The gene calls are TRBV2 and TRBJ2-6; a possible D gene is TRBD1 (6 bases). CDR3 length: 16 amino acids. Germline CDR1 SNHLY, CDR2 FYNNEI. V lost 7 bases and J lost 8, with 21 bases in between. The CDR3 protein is CASIQDRNLVSNVLTF. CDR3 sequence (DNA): TGTGCCAGCATCCAGGACAGAAATCTGGTGTCCAACGTCCTGACTTTC. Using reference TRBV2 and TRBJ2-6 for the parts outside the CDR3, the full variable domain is EPEVTQTPSHQVTQMGQEVILRCVPISNHLYFYWYRQILGQKVEFLVSFYNNEISEKSEIFDDQFSVERPDGSNFTLKIRSTKLEDSAMYFCASIQDRNLVSNVLTFGAGSRLTVL.

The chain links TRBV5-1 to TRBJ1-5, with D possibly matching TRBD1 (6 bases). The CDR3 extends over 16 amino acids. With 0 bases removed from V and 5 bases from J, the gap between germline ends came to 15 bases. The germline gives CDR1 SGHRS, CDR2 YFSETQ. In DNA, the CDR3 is TGCGCCAGCAGCTTGGCCCCTGACAGGTCGGATCAGCCCCAGCATTTT. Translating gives CASSLAPDRSDQPQHF.

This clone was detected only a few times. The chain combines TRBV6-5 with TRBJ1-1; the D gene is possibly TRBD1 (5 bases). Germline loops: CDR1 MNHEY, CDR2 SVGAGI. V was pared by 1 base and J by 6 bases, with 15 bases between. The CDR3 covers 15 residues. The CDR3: CASSYLAGYMAEAFF. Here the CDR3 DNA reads TGTGCCAGCAGTTACTTGGCAGGGTACATGGCTGAAGCTTTCTTT.

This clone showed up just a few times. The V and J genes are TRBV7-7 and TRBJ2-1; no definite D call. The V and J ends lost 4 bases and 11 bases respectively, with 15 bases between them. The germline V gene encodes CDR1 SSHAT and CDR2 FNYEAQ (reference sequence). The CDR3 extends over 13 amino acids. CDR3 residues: CASSSDQKTKQFF. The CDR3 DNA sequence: TGTGCCAGCAGCTCAGATCAAAAAACGAAGCAGTTCTTC.